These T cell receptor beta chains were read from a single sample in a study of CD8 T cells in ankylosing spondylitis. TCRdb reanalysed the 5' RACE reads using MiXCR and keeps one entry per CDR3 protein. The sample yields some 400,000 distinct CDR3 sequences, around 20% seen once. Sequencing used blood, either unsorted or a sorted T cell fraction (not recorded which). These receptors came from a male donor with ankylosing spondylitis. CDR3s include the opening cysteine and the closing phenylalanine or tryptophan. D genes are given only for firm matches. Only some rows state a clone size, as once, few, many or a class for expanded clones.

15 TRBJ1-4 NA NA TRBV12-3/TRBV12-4 TGTGCCAGCAGTTTAGCGCAGGGAAGAGATGAAAAACTGTTTTTT CASSLAQGRDEKLFF
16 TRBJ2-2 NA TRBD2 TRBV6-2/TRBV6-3 TGTGCCAGCAGTGACGGACTAGCGGTTGAAACCGGGGAGCTGTTTTTT CASSDGLAVETGELFF
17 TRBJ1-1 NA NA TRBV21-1 TGTGCCAGCAGCCTGGGGCAGGGGCATAGATGTATCACTGAAGCTTTCTTT CASSLGQGHRCITEAFF
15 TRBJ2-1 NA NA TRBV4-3 TGCGCCAGCAGCCAAGAACTAGCTCCCTACAATGAGCAGTTCTTC CASSQELAPYNEQFF
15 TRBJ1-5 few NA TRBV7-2 TGTGCCAGCAGCTCCCCTCAGGGTAGCAATCAGCCCCAGCATTTT CASSSPQGSNQPQHF
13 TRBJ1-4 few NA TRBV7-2 TGTGCCAGCAGCTTAGGTACCGTGTCAAAACTGTTTTTT CASSLGTVSKLFF
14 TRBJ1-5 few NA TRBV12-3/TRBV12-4 TGTGCCAGCAGACCAAGTAGGGTTAATCAGCCCCAGCATTTT CASRPSRVNQPQHF
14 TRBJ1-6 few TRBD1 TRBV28 TGTGCCAGCGGGGACAGGGGCTATAATTCACCCCTCCACTTT CASGDRGYNSPLHF
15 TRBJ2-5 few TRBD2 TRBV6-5 TGTGCCAGCAGTTACCGCGGGGGTAGCGGAGAGACCCAGTACTTC CASSYRGGSGETQYF
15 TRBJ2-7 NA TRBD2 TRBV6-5 TGTGCCAGCAGTTACGACGGCGGGAGCCCCTACGAGCAGTACTTC CASSYDGGSPYEQYF
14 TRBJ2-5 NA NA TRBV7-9 TGTGCCAGCAGCTCTATCGGAGAGCAAGAGACCCAGTACTTC CASSSIGEQETQYF
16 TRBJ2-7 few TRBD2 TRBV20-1 TGCAGTGCTAGAGGACCCCGACTAGCGGAGTCCTACGAGCAGTACTTC CSARGPRLAESYEQYF
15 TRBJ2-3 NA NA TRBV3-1 TGTGCCAGCAGCTTGGACTGGGGGCAGACAGATACGCAGTATTTT CASSLDWGQTDTQYF
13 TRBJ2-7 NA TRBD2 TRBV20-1 TGCAGCGTTAGCGGGAGGTACCCCTACGAGCAGTACTTC CSVSGRYPYEQYF
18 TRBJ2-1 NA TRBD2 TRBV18 TGTGCCAGCTCACCGGGGCAACTAGCGGGAGGGACCTACAATGAGCAGTTCTTC CASSPGQLAGGTYNEQFF
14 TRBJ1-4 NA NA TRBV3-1 TGTGCCAGCAGCCAAGGAAGGGGCGAGGGTTCACTGTTTTTT CASSQGRGEGSLFF
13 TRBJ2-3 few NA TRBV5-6 TGTGCCAGCAGCCGAGACAGCACAGATACGCAGTATTTT CASSRDSTDTQYF
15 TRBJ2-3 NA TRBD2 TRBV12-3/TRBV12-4 TGTGCCAGCAGTCTAGCGGGAGTGACGGCAGATACGCAGTATTTT CASSLAGVTADTQYF
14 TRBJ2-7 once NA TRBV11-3 TGTGCCAGCAGCTTACCGACAGGCCCCTACGAGCAGTACTTC CASSLPTGPYEQYF
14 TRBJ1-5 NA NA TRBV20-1 TGCAGTGCTAGTAGCGGCTATAGCAATCAGCCCCAGCATTTT CSASSGYSNQPQHF
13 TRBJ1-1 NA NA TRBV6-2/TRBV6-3 TGTGCCAGCAGTGTCCCCCGGGCCAGTGAAGCTTTCTTT CASSVPRASEAFF
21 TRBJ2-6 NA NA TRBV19 TGTGCCAGTAGTATGCAGGGTCGGAACCTCTGGGAGAACTCTGGGGCCAACGTCCTGACTTTC CASSMQGRNLWENSGANVLTF
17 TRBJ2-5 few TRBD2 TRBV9 TGTGCCAGCAGCGTAGGGTCGCTAGCGGGAGGTAGAGAGACCCAGTACTTC CASSVGSLAGGRETQYF
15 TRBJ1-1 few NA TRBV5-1 TGCGCCAGCAGCTTGGCGCCTCGGACGGACACTGAAGCTTTCTTT CASSLAPRTDTEAFF
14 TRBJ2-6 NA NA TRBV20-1 TGCAGTGCTAGAGTAACCTCTGGGGCCAACGTCCTGACTTTC CSARVTSGANVLTF
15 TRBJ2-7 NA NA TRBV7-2 TGTGCCAGCACCTCGAGTTTCCAAAAAACCGGCGAGCAGTACTTC CASTSSFQKTGEQYF
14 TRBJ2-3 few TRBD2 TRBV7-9 TGTGCCAGCAGCTTTACTAGCGGTACAGATACGCAGTATTTT CASSFTSGTDTQYF
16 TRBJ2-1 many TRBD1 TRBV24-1 TGTGCCACCAGTGTCATCGGGGACAGGGGGGCCAATGAGCAGTTCTTC CATSVIGDRGANEQFF
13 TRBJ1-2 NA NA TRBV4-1 TGCGCCAGCAGCCAAAGCCCGAACTATGGCTACACCTTC CASSQSPNYGYTF
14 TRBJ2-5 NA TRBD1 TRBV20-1 TGCAGTGCGTTAAGGACAGGGGTCGAAGAGACCCAGTACTTC CSALRTGVEETQYF
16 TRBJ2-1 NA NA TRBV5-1 TGCGCCAGCAGCTTGGCAGCTGGAAACTCCTACAATGAGCAGTTCTTC CASSLAAGNSYNEQFF
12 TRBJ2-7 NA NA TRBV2 TGTGCCGGGGGTTGGGAACTGGGGGAGCAGTACTTC CAGGWELGEQYF
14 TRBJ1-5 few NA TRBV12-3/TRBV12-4 TGTGCCAGCAGCGGACAGCGATACAATCAGCCCCAGCATTTT CASSGQRYNQPQHF
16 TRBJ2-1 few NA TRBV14 TGTGCCAGCAGCCCCCAAGTGGGCGAGCTCTCAAATGAGCAGTTCTTC CASSPQVGELSNEQFF
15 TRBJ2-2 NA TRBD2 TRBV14 TGTGCCAGCAGCCAAAAGCGGGAGAACACCGGGGAGCTGTTTTTT CASSQKRENTGELFF